The T cell receptor beta chain described here comes from a study of CD8+ T cells in alopecia areata. Study observations and caveats: Clarity of TCR sharing across patients fell short of that in mice, possibly HLA-related. Expanded CD8+ clones among the top 100, as well as scalp clonality, were significantly decreased by tofacitinib. Clonality exceeded that of normal scalp in lesional scalp, most notably in alopecia totalis/universalis.

Once RNA had been extracted, it was reverse transcribed into cDNA to act as the sequencing template. The table came from immunoSEQ multiplex PCR; TCRdb's copy has only in-frame clones and leaves some out. The sample carries about 290,000 clones, roughly 64% recorded once. Germline loops: CDR1 MNHEY, CDR2 SVGAGI. The CDR3 extends over 13 amino acids. The V gene end was trimmed by 6 bases and the J gene end by 5 bases; junction bases not matched to a gene: 7. Treatment described: oral pan-JAK inhibitor, 5-10 mg twice daily. Regarding this clone: No antigen is known for it.

This specimen was CD4+ T cells sorted from blood, taken at week 24, from a patient treated with tofacitinib. The chain employs TRBV6-5 and TRBJ2-7; 7 nucleotides match TRBD1. The receptor's source is a human donor with alopecia areata. The CDR3 region has the DNA TGTGCCAGCAGGCAGACAGGGTTAGACGAGCAGTACTTC. It encodes CASRQTGLDEQYF.